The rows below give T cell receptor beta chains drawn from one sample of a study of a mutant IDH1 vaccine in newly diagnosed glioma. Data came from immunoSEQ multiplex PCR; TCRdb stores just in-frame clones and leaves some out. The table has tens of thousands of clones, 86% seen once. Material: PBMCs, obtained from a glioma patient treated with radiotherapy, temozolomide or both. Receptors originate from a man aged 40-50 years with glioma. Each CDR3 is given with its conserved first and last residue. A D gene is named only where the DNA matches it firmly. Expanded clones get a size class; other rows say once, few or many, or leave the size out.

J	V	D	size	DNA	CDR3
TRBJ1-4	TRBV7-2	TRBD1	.	TGTGCCAGCAGCTCGGACAGGGGCGGTGAAAAACTGTTTTTT	CASSSDRGGEKLFF
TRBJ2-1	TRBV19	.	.	TGTGCCAGTTGCCTAATTGGGCTAAATGAGCAGTTCTTC	CASCLIGLNEQFF
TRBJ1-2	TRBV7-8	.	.	TGTGCCAGCAGCTCCCGCCCACGGGATGGCTACACCTTC	CASSSRPRDGYTF
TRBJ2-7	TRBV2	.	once	TGTGCCAGCAGTGGGGCTTCGCCACGTGAGCAGTACTTC	CASSGASPREQYF
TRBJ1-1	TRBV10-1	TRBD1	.	TGCGCCAGCAGCGTCCATGGGACAGGGTATACTGAAGCTTTCTTT	CASSVHGTGYTEAFF
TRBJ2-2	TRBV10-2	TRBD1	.	TGCGCCAGCAGGGACAGGGCGGAATCGAAGGGGGCTAGCCCCGGGGAGCTGTTTTTT	CASRDRAESKGASPGELFF
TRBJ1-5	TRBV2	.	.	TGTGCCAGCAGTAAGGGCTCATCGGGCAATCAGCCCCAGCATTTT	CASSKGSSGNQPQHF
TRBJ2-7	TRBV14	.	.	TGTGCCAGCAGCCCTCAAACCGGGGATTTGAGCTCCTACGAGCAGTACTTC	CASSPQTGDLSSYEQYF
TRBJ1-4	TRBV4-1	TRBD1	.	TGCGCCAGCAGCCAAGATCGAATGGTACCGGGACAGGAAAAGGGTTCGGGTGAAAAACTGTTTTTT	CASSQDRMVPGQEKGSGEKLFF
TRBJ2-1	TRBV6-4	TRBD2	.	TGTGCCAGCAGTGTGGGGGCTAGCGGGAGAAATGAGCAGTTCTTC	CASSVGASGRNEQFF
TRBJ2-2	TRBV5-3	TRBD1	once	TGTGCCAGAAGCCCCCGGGACAGGGAAACCGGGGAGCTGTTTTTT	CARSPRDRETGELFF
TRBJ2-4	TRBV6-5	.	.	TGTGCCAGCAGTAGTTGGGGAGCTGGCATTCAGTACTTC	CASSSWGAGIQYF
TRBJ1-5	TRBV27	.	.	TGTGCCAGCAGTTCCCGTAACCAGCCCCAGCATTTT	CASSSRNQPQHF
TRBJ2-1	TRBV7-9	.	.	TGTGCCAGCAGCTTAACCACGAATCGGAACAATGAGCAGTTCTTC	CASSLTTNRNNEQFF
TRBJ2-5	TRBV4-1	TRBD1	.	TGCGCCAGCAGCCAAGCGGGACAGCCCCAAGAGACCCAGTACTTC	CASSQAGQPQETQYF
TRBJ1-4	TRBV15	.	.	TGTGCCACCAGCAGAGATAGGAGGGATTGGGAAAAACTGTTTTTT	CATSRDRRDWEKLFF
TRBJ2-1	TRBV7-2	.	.	TGTGCCAGCAGCTTAGAGCTAGCGTTTAACAATGAGCAATTCTTC	CASSLELAFNNEQFF
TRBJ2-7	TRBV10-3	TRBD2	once	TGTGCCATCAGTTCCGGGACTAGCGGTGGGTACGAGCAGTACTTC	CAISSGTSGGYEQYF
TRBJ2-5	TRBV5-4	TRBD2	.	TGTGCCAGCAGCACAGCGGGAGGCCAGACCCAGTACTTC	CASSTAGGQTQYF
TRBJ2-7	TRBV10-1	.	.	TGCGCCAGCGGGCCTGAGCAGTACTTC	CASGPEQYF
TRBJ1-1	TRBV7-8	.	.	TGTGCCAGCAGCTCGCTTCGCGGGAACACTGAAGCTTTCTTT	CASSSLRGNTEAFF
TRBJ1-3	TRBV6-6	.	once	TGTGCCAGCAAATTCAGGGGTGGAAACACCATATATTTT	CASKFRGGNTIYF
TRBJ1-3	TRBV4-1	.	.	TGCGCCAGCAGCCAAGGAGGGGGCTCTGGAAACACCATATATTTT	CASSQGGGSGNTIYF
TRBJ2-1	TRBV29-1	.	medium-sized	TGCAGCGTTGAAACCCCCAAACAGCCTCCCCAGCAGTTCTTC	CSVETPKQPPQQFF
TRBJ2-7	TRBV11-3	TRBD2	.	TGTGCCAGCAGCCTTGGGACTAGCGGAGCCTACGAGCAGTACTTC	CASSLGTSGAYEQYF
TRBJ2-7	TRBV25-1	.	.	TGTGCCAGCAGTGTCCAATCCGCCTACGAGCAGTACTTC	CASSVQSAYEQYF
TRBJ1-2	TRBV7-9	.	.	TGTGCCAGCAGCCCAAAAGGGCTTTCTGGGGGTGGCTACACCTTC	CASSPKGLSGGGYTF
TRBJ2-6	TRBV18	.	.	TGTGCCAGCTCACCAGGTATATCTGGCGCCAACGTCCTGACTTTC	CASSPGISGANVLTF
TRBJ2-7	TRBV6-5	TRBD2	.	TGTGCCAGCAGTTACTCGGGGCTAGCGGGGGCCTACGAGCAGTACTTC	CASSYSGLAGAYEQYF
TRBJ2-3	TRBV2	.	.	TGTGCCAGCAGTGAATGGCAGGTCGGAGACACAGATACGCAGTATTTT	CASSEWQVGDTDTQYF
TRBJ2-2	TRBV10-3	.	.	TGTGCCATCACCGGGGGAAGCGTGAACACCGGGGAGCTGTTTTTT	CAITGGSVNTGELFF
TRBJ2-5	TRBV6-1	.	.	TGTGCCGGCTATGATCCTACCCAAGAGACCCAGTACTTC	CAGYDPTQETQYF
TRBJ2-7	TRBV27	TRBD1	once	TGTGCCAGCAGTTCGTCCGGGACAGGCCGATTATCCTACGAGCAGTACTTC	CASSSSGTGRLSYEQYF
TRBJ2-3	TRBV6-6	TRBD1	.	TGTGCCAGCACCCGACAGGGGGCGGCAGATACGCAGTATTTT	CASTRQGAADTQYF
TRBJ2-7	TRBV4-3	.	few	TGCGCCAGCAGCCAAGGCGCCGGGACCTATGGTAGGAAGCAGTACTTC	CASSQGAGTYGRKQYF
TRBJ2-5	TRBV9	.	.	TGTGCCAGCAGCTACTCTGGGGCCGTGGAGACCCAGTACTTC	CASSYSGAVETQYF
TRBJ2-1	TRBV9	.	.	TGTGCCAGCAGCCCACACAAGGACAATGAGCAGTTCTTC	CASSPHKDNEQFF
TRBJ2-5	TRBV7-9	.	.	TGTGCCAGCAGCTTAGTAGGGGAGACCCAGTACTTC	CASSLVGETQYF
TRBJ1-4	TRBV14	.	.	TGTGCCAGCAGCCAAGGGGGCGCGGGTAATGAAAAACTGTTTTTT	CASSQGGAGNEKLFF
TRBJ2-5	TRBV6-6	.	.	TGTGCCAGCAGCTCCTTTTCGAGCGCCCAAGAGACCCAGTACTTC	CASSSFSSAQETQYF
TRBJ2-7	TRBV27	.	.	TGTGCCAGCAGTTTATACTACGAGCAGTACTTC	CASSLYYEQYF
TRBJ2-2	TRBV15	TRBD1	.	TGTGCCACCAGCCAGGGGGACCTTAACACCGGGGAGCTGTTTTTT	CATSQGDLNTGELFF
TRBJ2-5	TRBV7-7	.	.	TGTGCCAGCAGCTTAGCGAGTCCCCGAGGGGGAGAGACCCAGTACTTC	CASSLASPRGGETQYF
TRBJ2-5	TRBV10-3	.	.	TGTGCCATGGGTCGCAACCACCAAGAGACCCAGTACTTC	CAMGRNHQETQYF
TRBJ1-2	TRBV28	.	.	TGTGCCAGCAGTTTCGGGACCGACGCTAACTATGGCTACACCTTC	CASSFGTDANYGYTF
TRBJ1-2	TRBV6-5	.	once	TGTGCCAGCAGGTCAAGTAGCAACTATGGCTACACCTTC	CASRSSSNYGYTF
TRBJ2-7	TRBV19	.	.	TGTGCCAGTAGTATTGACCGGGACGAGCAGTACTTC	CASSIDRDEQYF
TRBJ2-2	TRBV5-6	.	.	TGTGCCAGCAGCCCTGCAGGCACCGGGGAGCTGTTTTTT	CASSPAGTGELFF
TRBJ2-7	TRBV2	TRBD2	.	TGTGCCAGCAGTGATGGACTAGCGGGAGGAGGCAACTACGAGCAGTACTTC	CASSDGLAGGGNYEQYF